This TCR beta chain came from a study of human T cells and chemical hapten exposure. TCRdb itself ran the RACE reads through MiXCR, one entry per CDR3 protein. The sample carries 350,000 or so distinct CDR3 sequences, approximately 6.3% recorded once. Time point indicated: patch test 1, 2 weeks after DPC sensitization. Treatment denoted: therapeutic diphenylcyclopropenone sensitization with weekly scalp DPC. Each patch-test visit's blood sample preceded patch application. This clonotype was detected ten times or more. CDR1 SGHTA and CDR2 FQGNSA come from the germline V gene. The V end was cut by 5 bases, the J end by 1 base, with 21 bases between. The CDR3 spans 18 residues.

This sample comprised whole blood, obtained in connection with sensitization to the hapten diphenylcyclopropenone (DPC). The gene calls are TRBV7-2 and TRBJ1-3; D is perhaps TRBD1 (6 bases). The TCR originated in a woman aged 18-35 years with alopecia areata. Some clones in this sample may be carry-over from other donors' samples. This CDR3 is CASSQWAGATTSGNTIYF. The CDR3 coding sequence is TGTGCCAGCAGCCAATGGGCAGGGGCGACAACTTCTGGAAACACCATATATTTT.